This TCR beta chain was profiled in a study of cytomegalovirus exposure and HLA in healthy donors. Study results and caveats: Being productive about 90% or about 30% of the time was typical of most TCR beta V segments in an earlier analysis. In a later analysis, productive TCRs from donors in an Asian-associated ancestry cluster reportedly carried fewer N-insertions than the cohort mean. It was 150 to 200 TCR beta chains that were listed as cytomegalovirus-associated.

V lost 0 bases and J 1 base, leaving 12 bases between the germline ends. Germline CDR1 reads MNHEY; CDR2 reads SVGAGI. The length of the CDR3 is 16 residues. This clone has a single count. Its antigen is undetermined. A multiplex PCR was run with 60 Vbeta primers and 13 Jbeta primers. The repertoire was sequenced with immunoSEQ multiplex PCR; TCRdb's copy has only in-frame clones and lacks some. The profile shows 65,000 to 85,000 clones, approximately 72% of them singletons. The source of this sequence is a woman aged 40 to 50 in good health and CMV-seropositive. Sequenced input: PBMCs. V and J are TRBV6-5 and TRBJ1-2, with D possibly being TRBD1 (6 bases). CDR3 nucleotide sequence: TGTGCCAGCAGTTACTCCGGGACAATTGATAACTATGGCTACACCTTC. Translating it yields CASSYSGTIDNYGYTF.